This entry features one TCR beta chain sequence. This clone came up a few times. Its cognate antigen has yet to be identified. The input lacks base qualities; no much larger clone sits a single base away. The data are from a study of radiotherapy plus CTLA-4 blockade in lung cancer (dated by TCRdb to 2016 to 2019). Background for the entire study: Objective responses were observed in 15% to 20% of enrolled patients, and disease control was achieved in approximately 32%.

The library was obtained by the immunoSEQ multiplex PCR assay. What TCRdb holds here is the immuneACCESS table cut down to in-frame rearrangements. Part of the clones is not present; checked against another copy, under half of the missing clones reflect an unresolved V gene, and the others are unexplained. This sample holds 30,000 to 50,000 clones; just under 80% were observed only once. Clones ranked in the top ten supply more than 20% of the sample. Results the study describes overall, beyond this receptor: After treatment with radiotherapy and ipilimumab, TCR clones that came from tumors expanded in the peripheral blood. The strongest predictors of response were reported to be early dynamic shifts in blood T cell clones along with a rise in serum interferon-beta following radiation.

V is clipped by 4 bases and J by 3 bases, and the sequence between their germline boundaries is 15 bases long. CDR1 and CDR2, per the germline V gene, are SGHVS and FQNEAQ. The cysteine opens and the phenylalanine closes a CDR3 of 15 amino acids. Kept here is only the CDR3 DNA, which spans 45 bases and is read in frame from base 1. The study tested focal radiation therapy combined with CTLA-4 blockade (ipilimumab) in patients with chemo-refractory metastatic non-small-cell lung cancer. Sequencing was performed on peripheral blood, taken from a patient treated with radiotherapy plus ipilimumab. The receptor's source is a human donor with non-small cell lung cancer that progressed on radiotherapy plus ipilimumab. The chain links TRBV7-8 with TRBJ1-2; TRBD1 might be the D gene, on 6 matching bases. The DNA sequence is TGTGCCAGCAGCTATGACCGGGACACGGACTATGGCTACACCTTC. This gives the protein CASSYDRDTDYGYTF.